These 18 T cell receptor beta chains were all obtained from the same sample, sequenced in a study of beta chain features in type 1 diabetes. Study-level findings and limits: Shorter TCRB CDR3s, moderately but significantly so, marked every one of the four CD4+ subsets in Type 1 diabetes patients.

Of the isolated RNA, all was reverse transcribed, and so the sequenced material was expressed TCRB transcripts. Measured with immunoSEQ multiplex PCR; TCRdb has only the in-frame clones, and not every one. The sample shows hundreds of thousands of clones, around 15% of them seen only once. No antigen has been identified for these receptors. Sequencing input: naive CD4+ T cells from blood. All receptors come from a man between 18 and 29 years old with type 1 diabetes.

This clone appeared a few times. The gene calls are TRBV30 and TRBJ1-1; D gene ambiguous. V lost 0 bases and J 0 bases, leaving 11 bases between the germline ends. The CDR3 has 15 amino acids. Germline CDR1 reads GTSNPN; CDR2 reads SVGIG (reference sequence). CDR3 loop: CAWSVPIKMNTEAFF. Written as DNA, the CDR3 is TGTGCCTGGAGTGTACCGATCAAAATGAACACTGAAGCTTTCTTT.

This chain connects TRBV30 to TRBJ2-1; tentatively, D is TRBD1 or TRBD2 (6 bases each). Trimming removed 4 bases from V and 2 bases from J, with 12 bases in between. This CDR3 is built from 14 residues. Germline CDR1 and CDR2: GTSNPN and SVGIG (reference sequence). CDR3 DNA sequence: TGTGCCTGGAATGGGGGGCACCCCTACAATGAGCAGTTCTTC. This encodes CAWNGGHPYNEQFF.

This clone was found a few times. The V gene is TRBV30, the J gene TRBJ2-3; 11 bases fit TRBD2. CDR3 size: 17 residues. Germline-derived CDR1 and CDR2 are GTSNPN and SVGIG (reference sequence). J gave up 0 bases and V 3 bases, and 8 bases lay outside the gene matches. This CDR3 reads CAWRPPGLAVSTDTQYF. In DNA form, the CDR3 reads TGTGCCTGGAGACCTCCGGGACTAGCGGTTAGCACAGATACGCAGTATTTT.

This clone was seen a few times. The rearrangement joins TRBV5-1 to TRBJ1-4; 10 nucleotides match TRBD1. CDR3 length: 14 amino acids. The ends lost 4 bases at V and 8 bases at J; junction bases unmatched: 5. Germline CDR1 SGHRS, CDR2 YFSETQ. In DNA form, the CDR3 reads TGCGCCAGCAGCCCTGGGACAGGGGAGGAAAAACTGTTTTTT. Its translation is CASSPGTGEEKLFF.

The sample holds a few counts of this clone. V is TRBV6-5 and J is TRBJ2-6; D is unresolved. CDR1 and CDR2 from the germline V gene are MNHEY and SVGAGI. The CDR3 contains 13 residues. V dropped 5 bases and J dropped 2 bases, with 4 bases sitting between them. The CDR3 loop is CASSQPGANVLTF. The CDR3 DNA sequence: TGTGCCAGCAGTCAACCTGGGGCCAACGTCCTGACTTTC.

In its sample, this clone was seen a few times. The rearrangement joins TRBV9 to TRBJ2-3, with D hard to call. Trimming pared 2 bases from V and 4 bases from J, leaving 14 bases between. There are 15 residues in the CDR3. Germline CDR1 is SGDLS and CDR2 is YYNGEE. CDR3 amino acids: CASSVQVAEPDTQYF. DNA for the CDR3: TGTGCCAGCAGCGTGCAGGTAGCTGAGCCAGATACGCAGTATTTT.

This clone came up a few times. The chain couples TRBV10-3 to TRBJ2-1; 11 bases are a match to TRBD2. Germline CDR1 ENHRY, CDR2 SYGVKD. The CDR3 spans 15 residues. Losses at the gene ends were 7 bases for V and 4 bases for J; bases not matched to a gene: 6. CDR3 in amino acids: CAIKILAGAYNEQFF. DNA for the CDR3: TGTGCCATCAAAATACTAGCGGGAGCTTACAATGAGCAGTTCTTC.

Only a few counts were recorded for this clone. The same CDR3 arises from other DNA sequences in this sample as well. The CDR3 coding sequence is TGTGCCAGCAGCTTAGCCGGGACAGGATACTACGAGCAGTACTTC. Translated, it gives CASSLAGTGYYEQYF. The rearrangement uses TRBV7-2 and TRBJ2-7; 8 nucleotides agree with TRBD1. The CDR3 loop spans 15 amino acids. The ends lost 0 bases at V and 3 bases at J; junction bases unmatched: 4. Per germline, CDR1 SGHTA and CDR2 FQGNSA.

J is TRBJ1-2 and V is TRBV30, with D possibly TRBD1 on 5 matching bases. Germline lookup yields CDR1 GTSNPN and CDR2 SVGIG (reference sequence). Trimming took 0 bases from V and 0 from J, leaving 14 bases between them. The CDR3 is 16 amino acids. DNA of the CDR3: TGTGCCTGGAGTGTCAGCCAGGGCCTTTCTAACTATGGCTACACCTTC. Translated, it gives CAWSVSQGLSNYGYTF.

V and J are TRBV7-2 and TRBJ1-1; weak D call: TRBD1 (5 bases). The germline V gene has CDR1 SGHTA and CDR2 FQGNSA. The CDR3 runs 13 residues. Trimming stripped 6 bases from V and 1 base from J, with 9 bases between. The CDR3: CASRNGQNTEAFF. CDR3 bases: TGTGCCAGCAGAAACGGACAGAACACTGAAGCTTTCTTT. The full variable domain, with the rest looked up from reference TRBV7-2 and TRBJ1-1, is GAGVSQSPSNKVTEKGKDVELRCDPISGHTALYWYRQSLGQGLEFLIYFQGNSAPDKSGLPSDRFSAERTGGSVSTLTIQRTQQEDSAVYLCASRNGQNTEAFFGQGTRLTVV.

This clone was counted a few times. The chain has TRBV9 and TRBJ2-2; TRBD2 is a possible D gene (7 bases). V was trimmed by 0 bases and J by 5 bases, leaving 14 bases between them. The CDR3 consists of 16 residues. Germline V gene lookup returns CDR1 SGDLS and CDR2 YYNGEE. Here the CDR3 reads CASSVEAGGRTGELFF. CDR3 bases: TGTGCCAGCAGCGTAGAAGCCGGGGGGCGGACCGGGGAGCTGTTTTTT.

This clone was observed a few times. This rearrangement joins TRBV4-3 to TRBJ2-2, with 7 bases matching TRBD2. The CDR3 is 17 residues long. The ends lost 0 bases at V and 6 bases at J; junction bases unmatched: 10. Per the germline V gene, CDR1 is LGHNA and CDR2 is YSLEER. The CDR3 here is CASSQDRARAGAGELFF. The CDR3 DNA reads as TGCGCCAGCAGCCAAGACCGAGCCCGGGCGGGGGCCGGGGAGCTGTTTTTT.

Comment on this clone: The junction shows a germline mismatch at one end, possibly a read error. The chain links TRBV7-7 to TRBJ2-2, with D uncertain. CDR1 SSHAT and CDR2 FNYEAQ come from the germline V gene (reference sequence). The CDR3 runs 15 residues. Here the CDR3 reads CASSFDASMAGELFF. CDR3 bases: TGTGCTAGCAGCTTCGACGCATCCATGGCCGGGGAGCTGTTTTTT.

V usage is TRBV9 and J usage is TRBJ2-1; D is undetermined. The germline CDR1 and CDR2 sequences are SGDLS and YYNGEE. Trimming cost V 1 base and J 2 bases, with 1 base left between them. The CDR3 length is 12 residues. The CDR3 DNA follows: TGTGCCAGCAGCGTAACCTACAATGAGCAGTTCTTC. Translation: CASSVTYNEQFF.

In its sample, this clone was seen a few times. V and J are TRBV29-1 and TRBJ2-7, with 9 nucleotides matching TRBD1. There are 14 residues in the CDR3. Germline V CDR1 and CDR2: SQVTM, ANQGSEA. The J segment lost 1 base and the V segment lost 4 bases, leaving 5 bases of the junction unmatched. CDR3 amino acids: CSVGPGQGSYEQYF. CDR3 coding DNA: TGCAGCGTTGGTCCGGGACAGGGTTCCTACGAGCAGTACTTC.

This clone was counted only a few times. The genes are TRBV5-1 and TRBJ2-3; D is uncertain. From germline, CDR1 is SGHRS and CDR2 YFSETQ. The CDR3 runs 15 residues. The V end lost 0 bases, the J end lost 0 bases, and 8 bases lay between the germline ends. The CDR3 bases are TGCGCCAGCAGCTTGGTCGCTAGTAGCACAGATACGCAGTATTTT. This encodes CASSLVASSTDTQYF.

This clone was found a few times. This sequence joins TRBV7-9 and TRBJ1-3; no definite D call. The CDR3 loop spans 13 amino acids. CDR1 and CDR2 (germline): SEHNR, FQNEAQ (reference sequence). V gave up 5 bases and J gave up 4 bases, with 9 bases separating them. This CDR3 is CASSVTAGNTIYF. The CDR3 DNA sequence: TGTGCCAGCAGCGTAACCGCCGGAAACACCATATATTTT.

This clone was seen only a few times. The chain uses TRBV5-1 and TRBJ1-2; TRBD1 matches 9 bases. This CDR3 contains 14 residues. V trimming: 0 bases; J trimming: 3 bases; junction bases outside the gene matches: 0. Germline lookup yields CDR1 SGHRS and CDR2 YFSETQ. The CDR3 DNA reads as TGCGCCAGCAGCTTGGGGGACAGGGACTATGGCTACACCTTC. Its translation: CASSLGDRDYGYTF.